The sequence of this T cell receptor (beta chain) was determined in a study of cytomegalovirus exposure and HLA in healthy donors. Findings of the study overall: A previous analysis found most TCR beta V segments productive roughly 87% or roughly 30% of the time.

A remark on this clone: The antigen remains undetermined.

Germline V gene sequence: CDR1 SGHRS, CDR2 YFSETQ. CDR3 length: 14 amino acids. V was cut by 0 bases and J by 8 bases, with 12 bases left in between. The PCR ran on 60 Vbeta and 13 Jbeta primers. Using immunoSEQ multiplex PCR, the repertoire was profiled, and TCRdb retains in-frame clones only, with some absent. The data contain around 170,000 clones, about 65% of them singletons. The source is a girl between 10 and 17 years old in good health and CMV-seronegative. The sequenced material came from PBMCs. The chain has TRBV5-1 and TRBJ1-5; D gene uncertain. The CDR3 DNA follows: TGCGCCAGCAGCTTGGGACTCCGGGGAGAGCCCCAGCATTTT. This codes for CASSLGLRGEPQHF.